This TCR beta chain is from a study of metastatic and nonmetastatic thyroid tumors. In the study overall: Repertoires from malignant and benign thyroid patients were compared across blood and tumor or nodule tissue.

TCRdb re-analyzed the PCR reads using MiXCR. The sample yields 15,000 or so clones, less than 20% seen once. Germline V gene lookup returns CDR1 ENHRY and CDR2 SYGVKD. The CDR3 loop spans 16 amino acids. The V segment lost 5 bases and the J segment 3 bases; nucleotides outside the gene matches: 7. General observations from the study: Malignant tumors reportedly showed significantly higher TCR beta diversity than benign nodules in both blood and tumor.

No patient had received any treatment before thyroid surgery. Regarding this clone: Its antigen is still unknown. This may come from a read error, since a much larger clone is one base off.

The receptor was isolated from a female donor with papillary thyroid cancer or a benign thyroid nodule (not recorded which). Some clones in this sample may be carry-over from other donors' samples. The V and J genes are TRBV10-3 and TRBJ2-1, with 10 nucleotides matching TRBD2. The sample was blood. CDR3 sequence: CAISYSGLAVYNEQFF. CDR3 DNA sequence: TGTGCCATCAGTTATTCCGGACTAGCGGTCTACAATGAGCAGTTCTTC.